This TCR beta chain is drawn from a study of T cell responses to AZD1222 COVID-19 vaccine. CDR3 length: 16 amino acids. The V gene's germline CDR1 is LNHDA and CDR2 SQIVND (reference sequence). The V gene lost 5 bases and the J gene lost 1 base, with 15 bases spanning the gap. Worth noting for this clone: As yet, its antigen is unknown.

Study-wide points: Breadth and depth of Spike-specific TCRs rose after two AZD1222 doses. Unmutated regions of variants are reportedly targeted by nearly half of spike-specific TCRs. Clonal diversity may have been underestimated, and the donors were mostly white British, with more females than males.

TCRdb's table, derived via immunoSEQ multiplex PCR, lists solely in-frame clones and lacks some. The repertoire holds roughly 250,000 clones, with 93% as singletons. The chain carries TRBV19 and TRBJ1-5, with D unclear. The sample here was peripheral blood, taken on day 0 of AZD1222 vaccination. This TCR was recovered from an adult in good health. CDR3 residues: CASSPAGSWSNQPQHF. The DNA of the CDR3 is TGTGCCAGTAGTCCAGCGGGCAGTTGGAGCAATCAGCCCCAGCATTTT.